A single sample gave rise to the 4 T cell receptor beta chains below, sequenced in a study of T cell repertoires in cytomegalovirus infection. TCRdb used MiXCR to reprocess the reads, holding one entry per CDR3 protein. The sample lists about 740,000 distinct CDR3 sequences, 35% to 40% occurring once. Sequenced: PBMCs. The receptors stem from a human donor in good health (CMV status not recorded). Some clones in this sample may be carry-over from other donors' samples.

For this clonotype: A single base separates this from a much larger clone, so it may be a read error. The rearrangement joins TRBV7-8 to TRBJ1-5, with TRBD1 matching over 8 bases. The CDR3 is made up of 15 amino acids. Germline V CDR1 and CDR2: SGHVS, FQNEAQ. The CDR3 nucleotides are TGTGCCAGCAGCTCAGGGGGCCAGGGCAATCATCCCCAGCATTTT. Its translation is CASSSGGQGNHPQHF.

The rearrangement uses TRBV27 and TRBJ1-2; TRBD1 agrees at 7 bases. Germline V gives CDR1 MNHEY, CDR2 SMNVEV (reference sequence). This CDR3 has 14 amino acids. Losses at the gene ends were 5 bases for V and 6 bases for J; bases not matched to a gene: 9. CDR3 amino acids: CASSDLQGRNGYTF. In DNA form, the CDR3 reads TGTGCCAGCAGTGACCTACAGGGGCGGAATGGCTACACCTTC.

This clonotype appeared a few times. V is TRBV6-1 and J is TRBJ2-7; D perhaps matches TRBD2 (6 bases). This CDR3 is built from 13 residues. The germline V gene encodes CDR1 MNHNS and CDR2 SASEGT. V was clipped by 7 bases and J by 2 bases, with 12 bases between them. CDR3 sequence reads: CASTLGGTYEQYF. For the CDR3, the DNA is TGTGCCAGCACCTTGGGGGGTACCTACGAGCAGTACTTC.

The chain combines TRBV12-2 with TRBJ1-1; TRBD1, as called in the table, went unchecked against the DNA. TRBV12-2 is a known pseudogene. The CDR3 is made up of 15 amino acids. The CDR3 reads CVSSKKGATYTEAFF. The CDR3 nucleotides are TGTGTCAGCAGCAAGAAGGGGGCGACATACACTGAAGCTTTCTTT.